This T cell receptor beta chain was sequenced in a study of T cell responses to AZD1222 COVID-19 vaccine. Only in-frame clones appear in the TCRdb table, and some are missing; sequencing was by immunoSEQ multiplex PCR. This table holds about 120,000 clones, about 92% found once. Per the germline V gene, CDR1 is SGHAT and CDR2 is FQNNGV. After removal of 5 bases from V and 3 bases from J, the junction contained 12 bases not matched to a gene. This CDR3 spans 16 amino acids. The TCR comes from an adult in good health. Specimen: peripheral blood, collected on day 0 of AZD1222 vaccination. The chain recombines TRBV11-2 with TRBJ1-2; 7 bases match TRBD1. CDR3 region: CASSTLQRDRHYGYTF. In nucleotides, the CDR3 is TGTGCCAGCAGCACCCTCCAAAGGGACAGACACTATGGCTACACCTTC.